The 18 T cell receptor beta chains below were found in one sample sequenced in a study of identical twins. TCRdb reprocessed the 5' RACE reads with MiXCR, giving one entry per CDR3 protein. The top ten clones hold about 0.27% of a sample with 1.5 million to 2 million distinct CDR3 sequences, about 30% of them seen once. Material: cord blood. The receptors originated from a newborn girl in good health.

Only a few counts were recorded for this clonotype. This chain links TRBV2 with TRBJ1-2, with 8 positions matching TRBD1. Germline CDR1 SNHLY, CDR2 FYNNEI. This CDR3 contains 14 residues. The J segment lost 4 bases and the V segment lost 8 bases, leaving 9 bases of the junction unmatched. CDR3 DNA sequence: TGTGCCAGCCGCCAGGGGGCCATGGCCTATGGCTACACCTTC. The encoded protein is CASRQGAMAYGYTF. The full variable domain, completed using reference TRBV2 and TRBJ1-2, is EPEVTQTPSHQVTQMGQEVILRCVPISNHLYFYWYRQILGQKVEFLVSFYNNEISEKSEIFDDQFSVERPDGSNFTLKIRSTKLEDSAMYFCASRQGAMAYGYTFGSGTRLTVV.

In regard to this clonotype: A much bigger clone sits one base away, suggesting this may be a read error. This chain joins TRBV29-1 and TRBJ2-5; no definite D call. This CDR3 has 11 residues. The V gene's germline CDR1 is SQVTM and CDR2 ANQGSEA. The CDR3 bases are TGCAGCGTTGATCTGGGGATCGAGCAGTGCTTC. It codes for CSVDLGIEQCF.

The chain is built from TRBV28 and TRBJ1-4, with TRBD1 identical over 8 bases. V gave up 3 bases and J gave up 2 bases; unmatched junction bases: 17. The germline CDR1 and CDR2 sequences are MDHEN and SYDVKM. The CDR3 totals 20 residues. The chain's CDR3 is CASSLVRTGLKGVTNEKLFF. The CDR3 region has the DNA TGTGCCAGCAGTTTGGTTAGGACAGGGCTGAAGGGTGTCACTAATGAAAAACTGTTTTTT.

This chain links TRBV3-1 with TRBJ2-4; no clear D gene. The end of the DNA fits TRBJ2-7 better, so the J call may be wrong. The CDR3 length is 14 residues. Per germline, CDR1 LGHDT and CDR2 YNNKEL (reference sequence). This CDR3 is CASSQEVDPYEQYF. For the CDR3, the DNA is TGTGCCAGCAGCCAAGAGGTAGATCCCTACGAGCAGTACTTC.

This clonotype was seen a handful of times. This sequence joins TRBV10-3 and TRBJ2-5; 14 bases line up with TRBD2. The CDR3 has 15 amino acids. CDR1 is ENHRY, CDR2 SYGVKD, per germline. V lost 5 bases and J lost 2; bases outside the gene matches: 1. Here the CDR3 reads CAISRLAGGQETQYF. CDR3 bases: TGTGCCATCAGTCGACTAGCGGGAGGGCAAGAGACCCAGTACTTC.

This chain connects TRBV30 to TRBJ1-1; no definite D call. The length of the CDR3 is 11 residues. Trimming left V 4 bases short and J 4 bases short, with 7 bases between. The germline V gene has CDR1 GTSNPN and CDR2 SVGIG (reference sequence). The chain's CDR3 is CAWKEGTEAFF. CDR3 DNA: TGTGCCTGGAAGGAGGGCACTGAAGCTTTCTTT.

The chain recombines TRBV7-2 with TRBJ2-5; TRBD2 matches at 10 bases. The DNA matches TRBJ2-7 better at its end, which makes the J call doubtful. CDR1 and CDR2 (germline): SGHTA, FQGNSA. The CDR3 loop spans 17 amino acids. CDR3 bases: TGTGCCAGCAGCTTAGGGAGCGGGAGGGCCCTCAGGAACGAGCAGTACTTC. As protein: CASSLGSGRALRNEQYF.

This rearrangement joins TRBV6-1 to TRBJ2-7, with 13 bases aligning to TRBD2. V lost 11 bases to trimming and J lost 7 bases; unmatched junction nucleotides: 14. Germline-derived CDR1 and CDR2 are MNHNS and SASEGT. The CDR3 consists of 15 residues. The CDR3 coding sequence is TGTGCCGGGGCTCCGACTAGCGGGGGGTACAATGAGCAGTACTTC. This codes for CAGAPTSGGYNEQYF.

This clonotype occurred a few times. The chain uses TRBV20-1 and TRBJ1-4; D might be TRBD1 (5 bases). With 2 bases removed from V and 10 bases from J, the gap between germline ends came to 11 bases. The CDR3 loop spans 12 amino acids. Germline V CDR1 and CDR2: DFQATT, SNEGSKA (reference sequence). The CDR3 coding sequence is TGCAGTGCTAGACATCAGGGAGGAAAACTGTTTTTT. This translates into CSARHQGGKLFF.

There are a few counts of this clonotype. The chain recombines TRBV6-2 or TRBV6-3 with TRBJ1-2; 8 positions match TRBD1. The CDR3 consists of 13 residues. V dropped 6 bases and J dropped 8; count of bases not matched to a gene: 8. The germline V gene encodes CDR1 MNHEY and CDR2 SVGEGT. The chain's CDR3 is CASRSRTGRGYTF. The CDR3 DNA reads TGTGCCAGCAGGTCCAGGACAGGGAGAGGCTACACCTTC.

The CDR3, as DNA: TGCGCCAGCAGCCTGGGACAGTTCGATGAAAAACTGTTTTTT. It codes for CASSLGQFDEKLFF. The chain couples TRBV4-1 to TRBJ1-4, with 7 bases that match TRBD1. CDR1 and CDR2 (germline): MGHRA, YSYEKL. The CDR3 contains 14 residues. Unmatched junction bases numbered 5, after V lost 4 bases and J lost 6 bases.

About this clonotype: One junction end disagrees with the germline gene, perhaps due to a read error. This chain joins TRBV27 and TRBJ2-7, with D possibly being TRBD1 or TRBD2 (5 bases each). This CDR3 is built from 14 residues. Germline CDR1 is MNHEY and CDR2 is SMNVEV (reference sequence). CDR3 residues: CASGLTRGPYEQYF. The CDR3 bases are TGTGCCAGCGGTTTAACTCGGGGCCCCTACGAGCAGTACTTC.

The chain links TRBV9 to TRBJ1-4; TRBD1 aligns across 7 bases. The CDR3 runs to 15 residues. Trimming removed 4 bases from V and 5 bases from J; junction bases left unmatched: 8. Germline V CDR1 and CDR2: SGDLS, YYNGEE. CDR3 bases: TGTGCCAGCAGCTACCGGACAGGCGGCAATGAAAAACTGTTTTTT. This gives the protein CASSYRTGGNEKLFF. Full variable domain (outside the CDR3, taken from reference TRBV9 and TRBJ1-4): DSGVTQTPKHLITATGQRVTLRCSPRSGDLSVYWYQQSLDQGLQFLIQYYNGEERAKGNILERFSAQQFPDLHSELNLSSLELGDSALYFCASSYRTGGNEKLFFGSGTQLSVL.

In its sample, this clonotype was seen a few times. The chain carries TRBV12-3 or TRBV12-4 and TRBJ1-1, with D uncertain. CDR3 size: 14 residues. Trimming removed 6 bases at V and 1 base at J, with 12 bases between. In DNA, the CDR3 is TGTGCCAGCAGACTAAGTCTGGAGAACACTGAAGCTTTCTTT. This gives the protein CASRLSLENTEAFF.

This clonotype appeared a few times. The chain combines TRBV5-1 with TRBJ2-3, with 12 bases fitting TRBD2. Per the germline V gene, CDR1 is SGHRS and CDR2 is YFSETQ. The V gene end was trimmed by 3 bases and the J gene end by 6 bases; junction bases not matched to a gene: 5. The CDR3 contains 15 residues. The chain's CDR3 is CASSSPSGRADTQYF. The CDR3 nucleotides are TGCGCCAGCAGCTCGCCTAGCGGGAGGGCCGATACGCAGTATTTT.

This clonotype has more than one count but fewer than ten. The chain has TRBV2 and TRBJ2-1; tentatively, D is TRBD1 (6 bases). V was shortened by 4 bases and J by 14 bases, with 18 bases between the two germline ends. There are 13 residues in the CDR3. Germline loops: CDR1 SNHLY, CDR2 FYNNEI. The CDR3, as DNA: TGTGCCAGCAGTGGGGACACAAACTCTCAGGAGTTCTTC. Protein product: CASSGDTNSQEFF.

V is TRBV20-1 and J is TRBJ2-1; 11 positions match TRBD2. Gene TRBJ2-7 matches the end of the DNA better, so the J call may be wrong. The CDR3 has 14 amino acids. CDR1 is DFQATT, CDR2 SNEGSKA, per germline (reference sequence). This chain's CDR3 is CSAHSGRATNEQYF. The DNA of the CDR3 is TGCAGTGCTCATAGCGGGAGGGCCACCAATGAGCAGTACTTC.

This clonotype has a single count. The chain recombines TRBV12-3 or TRBV12-4 with TRBJ1-1; 10 bases map to TRBD1. The V gene end was trimmed by 5 bases and the J gene end by 11 bases; junction bases not matched to a gene: 8. This CDR3 contains 13 residues. For the CDR3, the DNA is TGTGCCAGCAGTGCCCGACAGGGGGCTGGGGCTTTCTTT. Amino acids: CASSARQGAGAFF.